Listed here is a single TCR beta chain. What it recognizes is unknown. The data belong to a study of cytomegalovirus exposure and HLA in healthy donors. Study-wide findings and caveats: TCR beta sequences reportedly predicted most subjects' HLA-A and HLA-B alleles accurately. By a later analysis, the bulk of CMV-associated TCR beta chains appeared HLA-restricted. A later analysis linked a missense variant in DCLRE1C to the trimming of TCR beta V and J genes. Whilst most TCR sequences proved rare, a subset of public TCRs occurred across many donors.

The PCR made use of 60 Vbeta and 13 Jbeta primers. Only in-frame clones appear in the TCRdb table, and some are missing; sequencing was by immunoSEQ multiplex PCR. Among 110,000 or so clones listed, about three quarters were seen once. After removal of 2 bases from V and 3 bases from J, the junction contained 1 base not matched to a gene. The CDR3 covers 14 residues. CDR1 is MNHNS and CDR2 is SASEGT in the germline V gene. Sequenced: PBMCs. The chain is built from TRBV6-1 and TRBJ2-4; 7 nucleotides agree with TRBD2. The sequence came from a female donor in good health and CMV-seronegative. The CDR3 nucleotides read TGTGCCAGCAGTGAAACTAGCGACAAAAACATTCAGTACTTC. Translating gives CASSETSDKNIQYF.